This T cell receptor (beta chain) was captured in a study of blood T cell repertoires in COVID-19. Background on the study: Sources were T cells, B-cell-depleted T cells, or PBMCs; the material itself was cDNA or gDNA.

Original analysis: Amplifying reference gene primers gave estimates of nucleated cell counts. The assay was immunoSEQ multiplex PCR, and TCRdb's table has in-frame clones only and misses some. V and J calls and clone size come straight from that table; D and trimming were deduced from the DNA. The sample lists tens of thousands of clones, approximately 88% occurring once. Enrolled during active infection, Seattle patients were then followed longitudinally. The CDR3 consists of 15 residues. J was trimmed by 2 bases and V by 2 bases; bases with no gene match: 4. Per germline, CDR1 SNHLY and CDR2 FYNNEI.

The sequenced material came from peripheral blood. The clonotype originates from a woman aged 60-75 years with COVID-19, enrolled during active disease. The gene calls are TRBV2 and TRBJ2-5; 8 positions agree with TRBD2. This CDR3 is CASSEFGGGQETQYF. DNA of the CDR3: TGTGCCAGCAGTGAATTCGGGGGGGGACAAGAGACCCAGTACTTC.